Following are 24 T cell receptor beta chains from one sample sequenced in a study of cytomegalovirus exposure and HLA in healthy donors. Primers included in the PCR were 60 Vbeta and 13 Jbeta primers. This table comes from immunoSEQ multiplex PCR, and its TCRdb copy is limited to in-frame clones, with some not included. The repertoire includes 150,000 to 200,000 clones, about 86% of them detected once, and about 2% sits in the top ten. The specimen was PBMCs. The receptors stem from a woman under 30 in good health and CMV-seronegative.

This clone appeared a few times. The chain is built from TRBV2 and TRBJ1-1; D unresolved. The germline CDR1 and CDR2 sequences are SNHLY and FYNNEI. CDR3 length: 12 amino acids. V was cut by 6 bases and J by 6 bases, with 11 bases left in between. The CDR3 DNA reads as TGTGCCAGCAGGGGAGCTTCCGCTGAAGCTTTCTTT. The encoded protein is CASRGASAEAFF.

DNA for the CDR3: TGTGCCAGCAGTGAACGTGTTATTAACTATGGCTACACCTTC. Protein: CASSERVINYGYTF. The V gene is TRBV25-1, the J gene TRBJ1-2; D is unresolved. Trimming removed 2 bases from V and 1 base from J, with 8 bases in between. The germline V gene has CDR1 MGHDK and CDR2 SYGVNS. CDR3 length: 14 residues.

This clone showed up just once. The chain joins TRBV28 to TRBJ2-3; 7 bases line up with TRBD2. Germline lookup yields CDR1 MDHEN and CDR2 SYDVKM. This CDR3 spans 16 amino acids. J gave up 1 base and V 6 bases, and 10 bases lay outside the gene matches. In nucleotides, the CDR3 is TGTGCCAGCAGCCCTGGGCGGGGGTTTGGCACAGATACGCAGTATTTT. Translated, it gives CASSPGRGFGTDTQYF.

This chain links TRBV28 with TRBJ2-2; no clear D gene. Germline-derived CDR1 and CDR2 are MDHEN and SYDVKM. V was trimmed by 5 bases and J by 5 bases, leaving 12 bases between them. The CDR3 sequence is 14 residues long. This chain's CDR3 is CASSRFSKTGELFF. The DNA for the CDR3 is TGTGCCAGCAGTCGGTTTAGTAAGACCGGGGAGCTGTTTTTT.

The chain couples TRBV27 to TRBJ2-3, with TRBD2 identical over 9 bases. The trim removed 5 bases at V and 1 base at J, leaving 10 bases unmatched. Germline loops: CDR1 MNHEY, CDR2 SMNVEV (reference sequence). This CDR3 is 17 amino acids long. For the CDR3, the DNA is TGTGCCAGCAGTGTAGCGGGGGCCTCTCCCGGCACAGATACGCAGTATTTT. Its translation is CASSVAGASPGTDTQYF.

The chain recombines TRBV28 with TRBJ1-1, with TRBD1 identical over 9 bases. With V trimmed by 5 bases and J by 6 bases, 7 bases remained unmatched. CDR3 length equals 14 residues. Germline V gene sequence: CDR1 MDHEN, CDR2 SYDVKM. The CDR3 loop is CASSPGDRVPEAFF. The CDR3 DNA reads TGTGCCAGCAGTCCGGGGGACAGGGTCCCTGAAGCTTTCTTT. The complete variable domain, with remaining parts taken from reference TRBV28 and TRBJ1-1, reads DVKVTQSSRYLVKRTGEKVFLECVQDMDHENMFWYRQDPGLGLRLIYFSYDVKMKEKGDIPEGYSVSREKKERFSLILESASTNQTSMYLCASSPGDRVPEAFFGQGTRLTVV.

This chain links TRBV19 with TRBJ1-1, with a tentative D call TRBD1 (6 bases). The V and J ends lost 8 bases and 5 bases respectively, with 18 bases between them. Germline V gives CDR1 LNHDA, CDR2 SQIVND (reference sequence). The CDR3 extends over 14 amino acids. Here the CDR3 reads CASDTRGDSTEAFF. The CDR3 DNA is TGTGCCAGTGATACCAGGGGTGATTCGACTGAAGCTTTCTTT. Full variable domain (remainder filled in from reference TRBV19 and TRBJ1-1): DGGITQSPKYLFRKEGQNVTLSCEQNLNHDAMYWYRQDPGQGLRLIYYSQIVNDFQKGDIAEGYSVSREKKESFPLTVTSAQKNPTAFYLCASDTRGDSTEAFFGQGTRLTVV.

CDR3 DNA sequence: TGCGCCAGCAGCCAAGCCCCGCGGGGGAGCTCCTACGAGCAGTACTTC. Protein sequence: CASSQAPRGSSYEQYF. The V and J genes are TRBV4-1 and TRBJ2-7, with 7 bases matching TRBD2. CDR3 length: 16 residues. V dropped 1 base and J dropped 0; count of bases not matched to a gene: 6. CDR1 MGHRA and CDR2 YSYEKL come from the germline V gene.

The rearrangement joins TRBV10-3 to TRBJ2-2; 7 bases are a match to TRBD2. Germline trimming cut 8 bases from V and 2 bases from J; bases unmatched to any gene: 5. The CDR3 is made up of 14 amino acids. CDR1 and CDR2 (germline): ENHRY, SYGVKD. The CDR3 loop is CAISQRGNTGELFF. The DNA for the CDR3 is TGTGCCATCTCCCAGCGGGGTAACACCGGGGAGCTGTTTTTT.

This clone appeared a few times. The rearrangement joins TRBV19 to TRBJ1-2, with D possibly matching TRBD1 (6 bases). Germline V gene data show CDR1 as LNHDA and CDR2 as SQIVND (reference sequence). The CDR3 totals 16 residues. The V gene lost 3 bases and the J gene lost 0 bases, with 14 bases spanning the gap. For the CDR3, the DNA is TGTGCCAGTAGTATTAACCGGGACATTCCTAACTATGGCTACACCTTC. Its translation: CASSINRDIPNYGYTF.

This clone has only one observation. This CDR3 reads CATSGKTVPFNSPLHF. DNA of the CDR3: TGTGCCACCAGCGGAAAGACAGTACCTTTTAATTCACCCCTCCACTTT. The rearrangement links TRBV15 to TRBJ1-6; a weak D match, TRBD1 (5 bases). The germline V gene encodes CDR1 LNHNV and CDR2 YYDKDF (reference sequence). The CDR3 length is 16 residues. Trimming removed 5 bases from V and 6 bases from J, with 17 bases in between. The whole variable domain, filled in from reference TRBV15 and TRBJ1-6, reads DAMVIQNPRYQVTQFGKPVTLSCSQTLNHNVMYWYQQKSSQAPKLLFHYYDKDFNNEADTPDNFQSRRPNTSFCFLDIRSPGLGDTAMYLCATSGKTVPFNSPLHFGNGTRLTVT.

The sample holds a few counts of this clone. Compared with germline, one end of the junction differs, possibly owing to a read error. This chain links TRBV10-3 with TRBJ2-7; D is undetermined. Looked up from germline, CDR1 is ENHRY and CDR2 is SYGVKD. The CDR3 sequence is 12 residues long. In DNA form, the CDR3 reads TGTGCCATCATCGGAGTCTCCGACGAGCAGTACTTC. Translating it yields CAIIGVSDEQYF.

V usage is TRBV11-3 and J usage is TRBJ2-1; possible D gene TRBD2, 5 bases. Trimming removed 1 base from V and 1 base from J, with 8 bases in between. In germline, CDR1 is SGHNT, CDR2 YENEEA. The CDR3 consists of 15 residues. The CDR3, as DNA: TGTGCCAGCAGCTTAGGGCTAGCATCCTACAATGAGCAGTTCTTC. Its protein is CASSLGLASYNEQFF.

V gene TRBV7-9 combines with J gene TRBJ1-3, with no clear D. Germline CDR1 reads SEHNR; CDR2 reads FQNEAQ (reference sequence). V lost 5 bases, J lost 1 base, and 9 bases lay in between. The CDR3 extends over 14 amino acids. CDR3 DNA: TGTGCCAGCAGCCCCTCGTCGTCTGGAAACACCATATATTTT. The encoded protein is CASSPSSSGNTIYF.

This sequence joins TRBV6-1 and TRBJ1-2, with 8 bases lining up with TRBD1. The CDR3 loop spans 16 amino acids. Germline V gene lookup returns CDR1 MNHNS and CDR2 SASEGT. The V and J ends lost 0 bases and 1 base, in that order; junction bases with no gene match: 4. Here the CDR3 reads CASSEARQGFNYGYTF. The CDR3 region has the DNA TGTGCCAGCAGTGAAGCTAGACAGGGGTTTAACTATGGCTACACCTTC.

The chain is built from TRBV27 and TRBJ2-7; 7 nucleotides match TRBD2. Trimming at V came to 8 bases and at J to 3 bases, leaving 13 bases not matched to a gene. The CDR3 spans 15 residues. Germline values: CDR1 MNHEY, CDR2 SMNVEV (reference sequence). CDR3 sequence (DNA): TGTGCCAGCGCCCAGCCGGGAGGCGGTTACTACGAGCAGTACTTC. Translated, it gives CASAQPGGGYYEQYF.

This clone was counted once. J is TRBJ2-1 and V is TRBV7-8; a possible D gene is TRBD2 (5 bases). V was cut by 8 bases and J by 2 bases, with 7 bases left in between. The CDR3 has 12 residues. Germline CDR1 reads SGHVS; CDR2 reads FQNEAQ. The CDR3 coding sequence is TGTGCCAGCGGAGCGGCCTACAATGAGCAGTTCTTC. Its protein is CASGAAYNEQFF.

J is TRBJ2-4 and V is TRBV18; D not resolved. Germline V gene lookup returns CDR1 KGHSH and CDR2 LQKENI. Trimming stripped 2 bases from V and 5 bases from J, with 7 bases between. This CDR3 is built from 13 residues. The CDR3 here is CASSPSPENIQYF. CDR3 bases: TGTGCCAGCTCACCAAGCCCGGAAAACATTCAGTACTTC.

The V gene is TRBV28, the J gene TRBJ2-7; D is uncertain. The CDR3 runs to 14 residues. CDR1 and CDR2 from the germline V gene are MDHEN and SYDVKM. V was clipped by 1 base and J by 2 bases, with 9 bases between them. The CDR3 loop is CASSLFGLTYEQYF. The CDR3 nucleotides read TGTGCCAGCAGTTTATTTGGCCTTACCTACGAGCAGTACTTC.

The rearrangement joins TRBV4-2 to TRBJ2-2; D perhaps matches TRBD2 (5 bases). V dropped 1 base and J dropped 3 bases, with 15 bases sitting between them. Germline assignment: CDR1 LGHNA and CDR2 YNFKEQ. This CDR3 has 17 amino acids. The CDR3 protein is CASSQVASRRYTGELFF. CDR3 coding DNA: TGTGCCAGCAGCCAAGTGGCTAGCCGCCGTTACACCGGGGAGCTGTTTTTT.

The chain recombines TRBV27 with TRBJ1-2; weak D call: TRBD1 (5 bases). Germline lookup yields CDR1 MNHEY and CDR2 SMNVEV (reference sequence). With 6 bases removed from V and 4 bases from J, the gap between germline ends came to 12 bases. The CDR3 loop spans 13 amino acids. CDR3: CASRRAGVYGYTF. The CDR3 region has the DNA TGTGCCAGCAGGAGGGCGGGGGTCTATGGCTACACCTTC.

In this sample, this clone turned up once. The chain links TRBV5-1 to TRBJ2-3, with 8 bases that match TRBD1. The CDR3 has 14 residues. Germline lookup yields CDR1 SGHRS and CDR2 YFSETQ. V gave up 7 bases and J gave up 4 bases; unmatched junction bases: 8. The CDR3 here is CASFRSTGADTQYF. Written as DNA, the CDR3 is TGCGCCAGCTTTCGTTCGACAGGGGCAGATACGCAGTATTTT.

V and J are TRBV18 and TRBJ2-1; the D is unclear. Between the trimmed V and J ends, which lost 5 bases and 9 bases, there was a span of 14 bases. Germline V CDR1 and CDR2: KGHSH, LQKENI. This CDR3 has 13 residues. The CDR3 DNA reads as TGTGCCAGCTCAGCCCACGAACGCGGTGAGCAGTTCTTC. It is translated as CASSAHERGEQFF.

The chain has TRBV4-2 and TRBJ2-3; unclear D gene. Per germline, CDR1 LGHNA and CDR2 YNFKEQ. The CDR3 has 16 residues. V lost 0 bases and J lost 0, with 10 bases in between. The CDR3: CASSQDGPASTDTQYF. The DNA for the CDR3 is TGTGCCAGCAGCCAAGATGGGCCGGCTAGCACAGATACGCAGTATTTT.